Presented here are 24 T cell receptor beta chains from one specimen sequenced in a study of cytomegalovirus exposure and HLA in healthy donors. PCR was performed using 60 Vbeta and 13 Jbeta primers. Sequencing was performed with immunoSEQ multiplex PCR; in TCRdb, only in-frame clones are kept and a portion is missing. This table holds approximately 140,000 clones, about four fifths found once. The specimen sequenced was PBMCs. The receptors here all came from a man younger than 45 in good health and CMV-seronegative.

In its sample, this clone was seen a few times. V usage is TRBV6-4 and J usage is TRBJ2-3, with D hard to call. The V end lost 4 bases, the J end lost 0 bases, and 8 bases lay between the germline ends. The CDR3 length is 14 residues. Germline V gene data show CDR1 as MRHNA and CDR2 as SNTAGT. CDR3 protein: CASSVQSSTDTQYF. DNA for the CDR3: TGTGCCAGCAGTGTGCAGTCTAGCACAGATACGCAGTATTTT.

The rearrangement uses TRBV5-1 and TRBJ1-2; D gene unclear. The CDR3 is 14 residues long. V dropped 0 bases and J dropped 1 base, with 7 bases sitting between them. Germline V gives CDR1 SGHRS, CDR2 YFSETQ. This CDR3 is CASSLANNNYGYTF. In nucleotides, the CDR3 is TGCGCCAGCAGCTTGGCGAACAATAACTATGGCTACACCTTC. The full variable domain, in which reference TRBV5-1 and TRBJ1-2 provide the parts outside the CDR3, is KAGVTQTPRYLIKTRGQQVTLSCSPISGHRSVSWYQQTPGQGLQFLFEYFSETQRNKGNFPGRFSGRQFSNSRSEMNVSTLELGDSALYLCASSLANNNYGYTFGSGTRLTVV.

J is TRBJ1-4 and V is TRBV18; the D gene is possibly TRBD1 (5 bases). The CDR3 loop spans 16 amino acids. Deletions cut 4 bases from V and 2 bases from J, with 14 bases between. Germline assignment: CDR1 KGHSH and CDR2 LQKENI. DNA for the CDR3: TGTGCCAGCTCACTTCGCTCAGGGTTGACTAATGAAAAACTGTTTTTT. Translated, it gives CASSLRSGLTNEKLFF.

This rearrangement joins TRBV5-4 to TRBJ2-6, with TRBD1 identical over 9 bases. Trimming removed 0 bases from V and 7 bases from J; junction bases left unmatched: 2. Germline CDR1 reads SGHNT; CDR2 reads YYREEE (reference sequence). CDR3 length equals 15 residues. The CDR3: CASSLGGQGANVLTF. The DNA of the CDR3 is TGTGCCAGCAGCTTGGGGGGACAGGGAGCCAACGTCCTGACTTTC.

This clone occurred a few times. The chain carries TRBV13 and TRBJ1-1; D uncertain. Germline CDR1 is PRHDT and CDR2 is FYEKMQ (reference sequence). Trimming stripped 2 bases from V and 2 bases from J, with 15 bases between. The CDR3 totals 16 residues. CDR3 region: CASSLTRGDQNTEAFF. As DNA, the CDR3 is TGTGCCAGCAGCTTAACGCGCGGAGATCAAAACACTGAAGCTTTCTTT.

The CDR3 sequence: CASSLGGASYGYTF. CDR3 in DNA: TGTGCCAGCAGTTTAGGGGGCGCTAGCTATGGCTACACCTTC. The rearrangement links TRBV28 to TRBJ1-2, with D possibly being TRBD1 (6 bases). This CDR3 contains 14 residues. The V end lost 2 bases, the J end lost 4 bases, and 11 bases lay between the germline ends. Per the germline V gene, CDR1 is MDHEN and CDR2 is SYDVKM.

V usage is TRBV2 and J usage is TRBJ1-1; the match to TRBD1 covers 9 bases. Trimming at V came to 2 bases and at J to 3 bases, leaving 10 bases not matched to a gene. Germline-derived CDR1 and CDR2 are SNHLY and FYNNEI. The CDR3 is 17 residues long. DNA of the CDR3: TGTGCCAGCAGTGAAATTGGAGGACAGGGGCAGGACACTGAAGCTTTCTTT. It encodes CASSEIGGQGQDTEAFF. The complete variable domain, with remaining parts taken from reference TRBV2 and TRBJ1-1, reads EPEVTQTPSHQVTQMGQEVILRCVPISNHLYFYWYRQILGQKVEFLVSFYNNEISEKSEIFDDQFSVERPDGSNFTLKIRSTKLEDSAMYFCASSEIGGQGQDTEAFFGQGTRLTVV.

CDR3 bases: TGTGCCAGCAGCCAAAGGGGGAGGGGTAGCAATCAGCCCCAGCATTTT. This encodes CASSQRGRGSNQPQHF. The V and J genes are TRBV28 and TRBJ1-5; D is possibly TRBD1 (6 bases). Deletions cut 6 bases from V and 0 bases from J, with 15 bases between. CDR3 size: 16 residues. The germline gives CDR1 MDHEN, CDR2 SYDVKM.

This clone has more than one count but fewer than ten. V is TRBV7-6 and J is TRBJ2-3; 10 bases are a match to TRBD1. The germline CDR1 and CDR2 sequences are SGHVS and FNYEAQ. V dropped 5 bases and J dropped 3; count of bases not matched to a gene: 2. This CDR3 has 14 amino acids. CDR3: CASSTGQGTDTQYF. The CDR3 nucleotides are TGTGCCAGCAGCACGGGACAGGGGACAGATACGCAGTATTTT.

V usage is TRBV28 and J usage is TRBJ2-1, with 11 bases that match TRBD2. V trimming: 2 bases; J trimming: 14 bases; junction bases outside the gene matches: 14. CDR3 length equals 16 residues. Germline V gives CDR1 MDHEN, CDR2 SYDVKM. Written as DNA, the CDR3 is TGTGCCAGCAGTTTACGAAATGGTAGCGGGGGGGCCTGTGAGTTCTTC. Translated, it gives CASSLRNGSGGACEFF.

The gene calls are TRBV10-3 and TRBJ2-1, with TRBD2 matching 9 bases. The CDR3 sequence is 17 residues long. The germline V gene encodes CDR1 ENHRY and CDR2 SYGVKD. Trimming removed 3 bases from V and 5 bases from J; junction bases left unmatched: 11. The CDR3 region is CAISDGSGGPFHNEQFF. In DNA, the CDR3 is TGTGCCATCAGTGATGGTAGCGGGGGTCCCTTTCACAATGAGCAGTTCTTC.

The gene calls are TRBV9 and TRBJ1-1; 9 bases map to TRBD1. This CDR3 region has 16 residues. Germline values: CDR1 SGDLS, CDR2 YYNGEE. V lost 2 bases, J lost 6 bases, and 11 bases stayed unmatched. The CDR3 nucleotides read TGTGCCAGCAGCGTCGGAGCCTTTACAGGGGGCTCTGAAGCTTTCTTT. This translates into CASSVGAFTGGSEAFF. Using reference TRBV9 and TRBJ1-1 for the parts outside the CDR3, the full variable domain is DSGVTQTPKHLITATGQRVTLRCSPRSGDLSVYWYQQSLDQGLQFLIQYYNGEERAKGNILERFSAQQFPDLHSELNLSSLELGDSALYFCASSVGAFTGGSEAFFGQGTRLTVV.

This clone appeared many times. The V call is TRBV4-1, the J call TRBJ2-7, with D possibly TRBD2 on 6 matching bases. CDR1 is MGHRA and CDR2 is YSYEKL in the germline V gene. Trimming removed 2 bases at V and 5 bases at J, with 16 bases between. The length of the CDR3 is 15 residues. In DNA, the CDR3 is TGCGCCAGCAGCCAAAATCAAGCGGGTAGTAACGAGCAGTACTTC. Translating it yields CASSQNQAGSNEQYF.

The V call is TRBV11-2, the J call TRBJ1-5; no firm D call. CDR3 length: 12 residues. Deletions cut 5 bases from V and 6 bases from J, with 8 bases between. Germline CDR1 is SGHAT and CDR2 is FQNNGV. CDR3 in amino acids: CASSAYGQPQHF. For the CDR3, the DNA is TGTGCCAGCAGCGCATACGGTCAGCCCCAGCATTTT.

This chain joins TRBV27 and TRBJ1-5, with unresolved D. CDR1 and CDR2 (germline): MNHEY, SMNVEV (reference sequence). Trimming pared 3 bases from V and 5 bases from J, leaving 8 bases between. The CDR3 consists of 13 residues. The CDR3 nucleotides are TGTGCCAGCAGTTTCGGTCTCGATCAGCCCCAGCATTTT. It translates to CASSFGLDQPQHF.

This clone has only one observation. The chain carries TRBV7-2 and TRBJ1-1; 7 bases map to TRBD1. The CDR3 loop spans 18 amino acids. Trimming removed 0 bases from V and 0 bases from J; junction bases left unmatched: 10. The V gene's germline CDR1 is SGHTA and CDR2 FQGNSA. CDR3 amino acids: CASSLAPGQLDLNTEAFF. The CDR3 coding sequence is TGTGCCAGCAGCTTAGCGCCGGGACAGTTGGACTTGAACACTGAAGCTTTCTTT.

The rearrangement links TRBV10-3 to TRBJ2-3; 11 bases agree with TRBD2. The ends lost 4 bases at V and 1 base at J; junction bases unmatched: 13. Germline V gives CDR1 ENHRY, CDR2 SYGVKD. The CDR3 is made up of 19 amino acids. CDR3 residues: CAISGGRLAGGWGTDTQYF. CDR3 nucleotides: TGTGCCATCAGTGGTGGTAGGCTAGCGGGAGGCTGGGGCACAGATACGCAGTATTTT.

CDR3 sequence: CASATGGESYNEQFF. The CDR3 DNA sequence: TGTGCCAGCGCTACAGGGGGAGAGTCCTACAATGAGCAGTTCTTC. This chain connects TRBV11-3 to TRBJ2-1; 8 positions match TRBD1. After removal of 8 bases from V and 1 base from J, the junction contained 7 bases not matched to a gene. Germline lookup yields CDR1 SGHNT and CDR2 YENEEA. This CDR3 has 15 residues.

The chain carries TRBV9 and TRBJ2-5; TRBD2 might be the D (6 bases). Germline CDR1 and CDR2: SGDLS and YYNGEE. CDR3 length: 13 residues. V was shortened by 0 bases and J by 5 bases, with 8 bases between the two germline ends. This CDR3 reads CASSVELAETQYF. As DNA, the CDR3 is TGTGCCAGCAGCGTAGAACTAGCCGAGACCCAGTACTTC. Using reference TRBV9 and TRBJ2-5 for the parts outside the CDR3, the full variable domain is DSGVTQTPKHLITATGQRVTLRCSPRSGDLSVYWYQQSLDQGLQFLIQYYNGEERAKGNILERFSAQQFPDLHSELNLSSLELGDSALYFCASSVELAETQYFGPGTRLLVL.

This clone was seen a single time. The V gene is TRBV14, the J gene TRBJ2-7; 9 positions match TRBD1. With 6 bases clipped from V and 3 bases from J, the junction kept 3 bases outside the gene matches. CDR3 length equals 13 residues. From germline, CDR1 is SGHDN and CDR2 FVKESK. The CDR3 region is CASRGTGSYEQYF. The CDR3 bases are TGTGCCAGCAGGGGGACAGGGAGCTACGAGCAGTACTTC.

This clone was recorded a few times. The gene calls are TRBV5-4 and TRBJ2-1; the match to TRBD1 covers 9 bases. From germline, CDR1 is SGHNT and CDR2 YYREEE (reference sequence). J lost 6 bases, V lost 4 bases, and 5 bases had no gene match. The CDR3 consists of 14 residues. The CDR3 coding sequence is TGTGCCAGCAGCACGGGACAGGGTGTCAATGAGCAGTTCTTC. This sequence encodes CASSTGQGVNEQFF.

The rearrangement joins TRBV9 to TRBJ2-1; TRBD2 matches at 7 bases. CDR3 size: 15 residues. Germline-derived CDR1 and CDR2 are SGDLS and YYNGEE. The J segment lost 2 bases and the V segment lost 0 bases, leaving 2 bases of the junction unmatched. Here the CDR3 DNA reads TGTGCCAGCAGCGTAGGGGGGGGGACCTACAATGAGCAGTTCTTC. It codes for CASSVGGGTYNEQFF. Variable domain in full (rest from reference TRBV9 and TRBJ2-1): DSGVTQTPKHLITATGQRVTLRCSPRSGDLSVYWYQQSLDQGLQFLIQYYNGEERAKGNILERFSAQQFPDLHSELNLSSLELGDSALYFCASSVGGGTYNEQFFGPGTRLTVL.

The table lists this clone with a few counts. This chain links TRBV19 with TRBJ2-1, with 9 bases aligning to TRBD2. The CDR3 is made up of 15 amino acids. Per the germline V gene, CDR1 is LNHDA and CDR2 is SQIVND (reference sequence). The V and J ends lost 3 bases and 2 bases, in that order; junction bases with no gene match: 2. The CDR3 loop is CASSILAGTYNEQFF. In DNA form, the CDR3 reads TGTGCCAGTAGTATCCTAGCGGGGACCTACAATGAGCAGTTCTTC.

To note about this clone: Relative to the germline gene, one junction end is altered; a read error may explain this. The rearrangement links TRBV7-7 to TRBJ2-5, with D hard to call. This CDR3 region has 18 residues. Germline V gives CDR1 SSHAT, CDR2 FNYEAQ (reference sequence). The CDR3 DNA reads as TGTGCTAGCAGGCCTTATCCACGCCACCCTACCAAACAAGAGACCCAGTACTTC. Residues: CASRPYPRHPTKQETQYF.